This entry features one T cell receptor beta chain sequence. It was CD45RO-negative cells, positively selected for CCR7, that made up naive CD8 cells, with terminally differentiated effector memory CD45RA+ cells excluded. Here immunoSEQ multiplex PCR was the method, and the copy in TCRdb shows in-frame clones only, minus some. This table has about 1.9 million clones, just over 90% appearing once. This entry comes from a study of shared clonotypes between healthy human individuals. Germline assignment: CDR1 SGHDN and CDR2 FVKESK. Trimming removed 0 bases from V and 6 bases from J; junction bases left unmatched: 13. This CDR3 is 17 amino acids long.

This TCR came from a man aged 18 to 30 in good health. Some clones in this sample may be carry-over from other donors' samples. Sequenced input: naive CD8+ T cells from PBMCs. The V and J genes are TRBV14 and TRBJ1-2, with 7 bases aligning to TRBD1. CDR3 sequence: CASSQDRTGPLWDGYTF. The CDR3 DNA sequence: TGTGCCAGCAGCCAAGATCGGACAGGTCCCCTCTGGGATGGCTACACCTTC.